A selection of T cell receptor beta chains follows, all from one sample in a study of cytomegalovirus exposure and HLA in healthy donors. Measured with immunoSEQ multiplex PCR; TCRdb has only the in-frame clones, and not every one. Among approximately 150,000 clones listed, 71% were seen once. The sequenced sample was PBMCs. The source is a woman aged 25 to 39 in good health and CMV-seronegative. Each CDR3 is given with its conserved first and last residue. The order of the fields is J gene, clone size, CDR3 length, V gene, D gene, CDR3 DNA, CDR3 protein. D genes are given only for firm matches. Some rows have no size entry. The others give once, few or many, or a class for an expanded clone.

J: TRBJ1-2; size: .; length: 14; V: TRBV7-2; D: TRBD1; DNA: TGTGCCAGCAGCCCTATTGGACAGGAATATGGCTACACCTTC; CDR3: CASSPIGQEYGYTF
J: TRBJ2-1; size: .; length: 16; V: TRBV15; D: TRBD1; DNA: TGTGCCACCAGCAGAGAGGGGACAGGGACCTACAATGAGCAGTTCTTC; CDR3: CATSREGTGTYNEQFF
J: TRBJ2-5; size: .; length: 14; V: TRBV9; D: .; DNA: TGTGCCAGCAGCGTTGGGGACATGACGGAGACCCAGTACTTC; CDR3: CASSVGDMTETQYF
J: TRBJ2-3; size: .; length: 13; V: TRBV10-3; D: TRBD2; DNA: TGTGCCAGCATGACTAGCAGTGAAGATACGCAGTATTTT; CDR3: CASMTSSEDTQYF
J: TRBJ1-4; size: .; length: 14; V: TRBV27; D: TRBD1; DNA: TGTGCCAGCAGGCCGGGACAGGGTGGAGAAAAACTGTTTTTT; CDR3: CASRPGQGGEKLFF
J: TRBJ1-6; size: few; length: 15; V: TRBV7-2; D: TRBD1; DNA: TGTGCCAGCAGTGCCCTACAGGGGGCGAATTCACCCCTCCACTTT; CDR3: CASSALQGANSPLHF
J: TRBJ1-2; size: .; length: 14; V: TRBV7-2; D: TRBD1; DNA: TGTGCCAGCAGTTTTAGGGGGCTCAACTATGGCTACACCTTC; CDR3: CASSFRGLNYGYTF
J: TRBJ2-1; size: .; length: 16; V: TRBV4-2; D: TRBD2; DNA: TGTGCCAGCAGCCAGAGGGGGCTAGCGGGAGTCAATGAGCAGTTCTTC; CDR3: CASSQRGLAGVNEQFF
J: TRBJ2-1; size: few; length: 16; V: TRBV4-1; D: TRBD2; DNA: TGCGCCAGCAGCCAACTTCAACTAGCGGGGGTGGGTGAGCAGTTCTTC; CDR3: CASSQLQLAGVGEQFF
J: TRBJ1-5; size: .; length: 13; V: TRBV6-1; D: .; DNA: TGTGCCAGCAGTGACAGGGGAGAGGAGCCCCAGCATTTT; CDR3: CASSDRGEEPQHF
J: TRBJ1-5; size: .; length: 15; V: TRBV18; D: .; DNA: TGTGCCAGCTCAGCGGCGGGGGGAGCTAATCAGCCCCAGCATTTT; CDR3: CASSAAGGANQPQHF
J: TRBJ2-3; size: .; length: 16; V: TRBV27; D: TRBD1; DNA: TGTGCCAGCAGTTTACTAGGACAGGGTAGGACAGATACGCAGTATTTT; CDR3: CASSLLGQGRTDTQYF
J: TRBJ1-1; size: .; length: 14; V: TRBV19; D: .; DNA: TGTGCCAGTAGTATAAATTTAAGCCACGATAAAGCTTTCTTT; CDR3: CASSINLSHDKAFF
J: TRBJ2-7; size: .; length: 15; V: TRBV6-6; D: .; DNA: TGTGCCAGCAGTTACTCCGGGACTCCCCTACGAGAGCAGTACTTC; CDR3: CASSYSGTPLREQYF
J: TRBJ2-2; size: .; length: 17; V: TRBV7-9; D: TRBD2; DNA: TGTGCCAGCAGGACCTCAACTAGCGGGAGAGGCACCGGGGAGCTGTTTTTT; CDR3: CASRTSTSGRGTGELFF
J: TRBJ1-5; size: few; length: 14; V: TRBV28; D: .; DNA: TGTGCCAGCAGTTTCAGAGAGAGGCTTCAGCCCCAGCATTTT; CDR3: CASSFRERLQPQHF